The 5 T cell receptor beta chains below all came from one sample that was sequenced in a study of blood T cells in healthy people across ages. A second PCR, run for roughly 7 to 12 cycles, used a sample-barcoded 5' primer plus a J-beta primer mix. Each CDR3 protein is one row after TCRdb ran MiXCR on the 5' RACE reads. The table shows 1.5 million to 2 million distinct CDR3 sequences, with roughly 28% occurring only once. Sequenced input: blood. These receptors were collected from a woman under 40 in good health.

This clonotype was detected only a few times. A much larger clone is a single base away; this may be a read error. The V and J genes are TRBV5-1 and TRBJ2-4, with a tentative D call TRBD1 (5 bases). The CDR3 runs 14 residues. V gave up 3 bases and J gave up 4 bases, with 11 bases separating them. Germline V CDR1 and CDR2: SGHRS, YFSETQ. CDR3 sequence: CASSWGDLKNIQYF. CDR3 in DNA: TGCGCCAGCAGCTGGGGCGACTTAAAAAACATTCAGTACTTC. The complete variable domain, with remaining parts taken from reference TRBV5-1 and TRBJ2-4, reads KAGVTQTPRYLIKTRGQQVTLSCSPISGHRSVSWYQQTPGQGLQFLFEYFSETQRNKGNFPGRFSGRQFSNSRSEMNVSTLELGDSALYLCASSWGDLKNIQYFGAGTRLSVL.

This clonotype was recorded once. CDR3 nucleotides: TGTGCCAGCAGTTCATTGGGGGTGGATCAGCCCCAGCATTTT. This codes for CASSSLGVDQPQHF. This sequence joins TRBV6-1 and TRBJ1-5; a possible D gene is TRBD1 (5 bases). The germline V and J ends were trimmed by 5 bases and 5 bases, with 13 bases remaining between them. The CDR3 is made up of 14 amino acids. Germline loops: CDR1 MNHNS, CDR2 SASEGT.

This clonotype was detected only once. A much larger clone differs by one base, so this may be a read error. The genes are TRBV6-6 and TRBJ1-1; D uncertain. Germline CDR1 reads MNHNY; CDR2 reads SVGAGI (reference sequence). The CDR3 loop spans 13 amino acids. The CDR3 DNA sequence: TGTGCCAGCAGTATATACCAGCCCACTAAAGCTTTCTTT. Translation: CASSIYQPTKAFF.

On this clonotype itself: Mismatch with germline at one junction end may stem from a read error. CDR3 amino acids: CASTAPSGLPSF. The CDR3, as DNA: TGCGCCAGCACCGCCCCCTCGGGACTGCCGTCCTTC. This rearrangement joins TRBV10-1 to TRBJ2-1; possibly TRBD2 for D (6 bases). Germline V CDR1 and CDR2: WNHNN, SYGVQD (reference sequence). The length of the CDR3 is 12 residues.

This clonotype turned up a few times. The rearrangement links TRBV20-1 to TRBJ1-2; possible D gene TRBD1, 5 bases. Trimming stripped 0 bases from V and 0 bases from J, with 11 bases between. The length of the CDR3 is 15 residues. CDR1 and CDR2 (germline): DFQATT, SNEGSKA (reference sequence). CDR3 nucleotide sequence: TGCAGTGCTAGAGAAATAGGGGACTCTAACTATGGCTACACCTTC. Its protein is CSAREIGDSNYGYTF.